The 2 T cell receptor beta chains below all came from one sample that was sequenced in a study of graft-versus-host responses after intestinal transplantation. Assay: immunoSEQ multiplex PCR; the TCRdb copy retains only in-frame clones and omits some. The sample contains approximately 10,000 clones, around 89% of which appear only once. Sequenced material: PBMCs, taken approximately 240 days after intestinal transplant. These receptors were obtained from a human patient who received an intestinal transplant, so some T cells may come from the graft donor.

This clone was counted between two and nine times. CDR3 DNA: TGTGCCAGCAGCTTGTCGGGGTATCAGCCCCAGCATTTT. This translates into CASSLSGYQPQHF. This chain joins TRBV5-6 and TRBJ1-5, with no clear D. Germline CDR1 SGHDT, CDR2 YYEEEE. The CDR3 sequence is 13 residues long. Trimming removed 1 base from V and 5 bases from J, with 7 bases in between.

CDR3: CASSVTDYGYTF. CDR3 nucleotides: TGTGCCAGCAGTGTGACAGACTATGGCTACACCTTC. The V call is TRBV6-1, the J call TRBJ1-2, with D possibly being TRBD1 (5 bases). V was cut by 4 bases and J by 3 bases, with 6 bases left in between. CDR3 length: 12 amino acids. Per the germline V gene, CDR1 is MNHNS and CDR2 is SASEGT.